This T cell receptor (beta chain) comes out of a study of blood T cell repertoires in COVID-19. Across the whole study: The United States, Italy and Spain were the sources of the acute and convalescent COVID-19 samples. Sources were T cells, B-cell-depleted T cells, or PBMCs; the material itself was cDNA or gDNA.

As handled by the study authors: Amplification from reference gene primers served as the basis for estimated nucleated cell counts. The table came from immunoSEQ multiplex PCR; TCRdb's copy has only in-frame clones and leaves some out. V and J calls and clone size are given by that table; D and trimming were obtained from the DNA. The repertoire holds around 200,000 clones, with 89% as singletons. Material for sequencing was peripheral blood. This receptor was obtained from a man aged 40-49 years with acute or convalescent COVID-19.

The CDR3 DNA sequence: TGTGCCAGCAGCTTAAGGTGGTCGCCGGGGAGCACCTATAATTCACCCCTCCACTTT. Its protein product is CASSLRWSPGSTYNSPLHF. The V gene is TRBV7-2, the J gene TRBJ1-6; D not certain. The V gene's germline CDR1 is SGHTA and CDR2 FQGNSA. V lost 2 bases, J lost 2 bases, and 19 bases lay in between. This CDR3 comprises 19 residues.